This paragraph covers one TCR beta chain sequence. The record originates from a study of blood T cell repertoires in COVID-19. Study in general: Sites across the United States, Italy and Spain contributed samples from acute and convalescent COVID-19. T cells, B-cell-depleted T cells, or PBMCs supplied cDNA or gDNA.

Assay used: immunoSEQ multiplex PCR; TCRdb lists only in-frame clones, some missing. The sample shows some 290,000 clones, approximately 90% of them seen only once. V shed 6 bases and J shed 2 bases, with 35 bases lying between them. Germline CDR1 WNHNN, CDR2 SYGVQD (reference sequence). The CDR3 is made up of 21 amino acids. Membership in each cohort depended on participant-reported clinical history. The chain couples TRBV10-1 to TRBJ2-7; a possible D gene is TRBD2 (7 bases). The receptor's source is a woman aged 40 to 50 with acute COVID-19. The sample taken for sequencing was PBMCs or T cells enriched from blood (not recorded which). The CDR3 here is CASRLLRNPGLPGGGTYEQYF. Written as DNA, the CDR3 is TGCGCCAGCAGACTACTCCGGAACCCGGGACTACCAGGAGGGGGAACCTACGAGCAGTACTTC.